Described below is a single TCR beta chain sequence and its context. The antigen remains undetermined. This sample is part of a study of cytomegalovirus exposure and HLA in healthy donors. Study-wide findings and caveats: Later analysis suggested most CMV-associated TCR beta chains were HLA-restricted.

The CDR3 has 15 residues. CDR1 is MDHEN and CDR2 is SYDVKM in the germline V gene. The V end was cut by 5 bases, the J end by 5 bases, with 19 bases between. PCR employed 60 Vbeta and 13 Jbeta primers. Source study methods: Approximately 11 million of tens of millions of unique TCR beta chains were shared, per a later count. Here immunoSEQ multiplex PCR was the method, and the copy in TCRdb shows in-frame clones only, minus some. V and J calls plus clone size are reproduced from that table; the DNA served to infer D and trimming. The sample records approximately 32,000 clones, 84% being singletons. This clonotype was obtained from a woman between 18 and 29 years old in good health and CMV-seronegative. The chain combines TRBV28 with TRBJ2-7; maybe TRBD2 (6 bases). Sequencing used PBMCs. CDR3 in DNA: TGTGCCAGCAGTATACTGGCGGCAGGGAGGAACGAGCAGTACTTC. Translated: CASSILAAGRNEQYF. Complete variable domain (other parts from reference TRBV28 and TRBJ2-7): DVKVTQSSRYLVKRTGEKVFLECVQDMDHENMFWYRQDPGLGLRLIYFSYDVKMKEKGDIPEGYSVSREKKERFSLILESASTNQTSMYLCASSILAAGRNEQYFGPGTRLTVT.